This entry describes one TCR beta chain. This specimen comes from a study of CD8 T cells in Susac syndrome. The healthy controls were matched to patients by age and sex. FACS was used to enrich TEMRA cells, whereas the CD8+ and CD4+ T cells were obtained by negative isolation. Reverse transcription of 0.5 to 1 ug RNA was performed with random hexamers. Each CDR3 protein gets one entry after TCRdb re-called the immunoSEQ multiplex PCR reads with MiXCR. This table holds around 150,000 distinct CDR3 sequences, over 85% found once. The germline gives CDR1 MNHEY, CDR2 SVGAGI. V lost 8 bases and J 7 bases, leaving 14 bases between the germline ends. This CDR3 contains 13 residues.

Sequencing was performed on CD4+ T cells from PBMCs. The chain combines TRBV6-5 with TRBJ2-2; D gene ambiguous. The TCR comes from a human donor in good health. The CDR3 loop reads CASRLGLNGELFF. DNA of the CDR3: TGTGCCAGCCGATTGGGGTTAAACGGGGAGCTGTTTTTT.